This TCR beta chain is drawn from a study of blood T cell repertoires in COVID-19. The CDR3 extends over 14 amino acids. Looked up from germline, CDR1 is MDHEN and CDR2 is SYDVKM. V gave up 5 bases and J gave up 2 bases, with 10 bases separating them. Sequencing was performed with immunoSEQ multiplex PCR; in TCRdb, only in-frame clones are kept and a portion is missing. The repertoire has some 200,000 clones, 81% of them found once; the top ten carry 8.9%. Input material: PBMCs or T cells enriched from blood (not recorded which). V and J are TRBV28 and TRBJ1-5; D is uncertain. This sequence originates from a woman between 45 and 65 years old with acute COVID-19. The CDR3 DNA follows: TGTGCCAGCAGTCCGACTACCGGCAATCAGCCCCAGCATTTT. It translates to CASSPTTGNQPQHF.